This TCR beta chain was profiled in a study of regulatory T cells in long-lasting Graves disease. The wider study: Persistent cases took antithyroid drugs over 5 years and stayed TSH receptor antibody positive.

The V and J ends lost 6 bases and 3 bases, in that order; junction bases with no gene match: 7. The length of the CDR3 is 14 residues. Germline CDR1 and CDR2: SQVTM and ANQGSEA. HTBI primers from iRepertoire and Arm-PCR of CDR3 regions yielded the TCR beta libraries. TCRdb ran MiXCR on the multiplex PCR reads and lists one entry per CDR3 protein. The table has around 450,000 distinct CDR3 sequences, roughly 21% seen once. Study conclusions and caveats: Compared with new cases, persistent Graves' patients showed reduced TCR diversity. New patients shared some 890 public clonotypes, fewer than the 2,500 to 3,500 shared by persistent patients.

Time point defined: persistent/refractory GD, antithyroid drugs over 5 years with positive TRAb. Preparation of the TCR library used RNA extracted from PBMCs. Blood from the periphery, about 9.7 milliliters in all, was drawn into EDTA tubes. In regard to this clonotype: Its target is not known.

This sample comprised peripheral blood mononuclear cells (PBMCs), obtained when the disease was refractory, from a patient treated with antithyroid drugs. The source of this sequence is a female donor with Graves disease. The chain recombines TRBV29-1 with TRBJ2-7; 11 bases are a match to TRBD2. Here the CDR3 DNA reads TGCAGCGTCGCCACCGGGACTAGCGGCTACGAGCAGTACTTC. Translation: CSVATGTSGYEQYF.